This T cell receptor beta chain stems from a study of glioma-infiltrating T cells after dendritic cell vaccination (dated by TCRdb to the mid-2010s). About the investigation overall: The cohort comprised roughly 15 glioblastoma patients from Phase I and II dendritic cell vaccination trials, 9 newly diagnosed and 6 with recurrent disease. Patients received autologous tumor lysate-pulsed dendritic cell vaccination between the early 2000s and the early 2010s. The vaccine was prepared from monocyte-derived dendritic cells that were cultured for roughly seven days with IL-4 and GM-CSF and then pulsed overnight with autologous tumor lysate. Each patient was given three intradermal dendritic cell vaccine injections, spaced two weeks apart, in the arm below the axilla. Deep sequencing of TCR beta CDR3 regions was used to quantify tumor-infiltrating lymphocyte content and compare tumor and blood repertoires in dendritic cell-vaccinated glioblastoma patients. Survival after dendritic cell vaccination was correlated with TCR sequencing metrics, including TIL content and tumor-blood repertoire overlap.

Turning to this clone: Its antigen remains undetermined. Per-base quality was not reported, and no clone a single base away is much larger than it.

The germline V gene encodes CDR1 MNHNY and CDR2 SVGAGI (reference sequence). V loses 4 bases, J loses 4 bases, and the germline ends lie 3 bases apart. The cysteine opens and the phenylalanine closes a CDR3 of 11 amino acids. CDR3 DNA only is kept here, 33 bases in frame from base 1. The immunoSEQ assay amplified TCRB CDR3 regions from around 2.1 micrograms of genomic DNA, or from all available DNA when less than that amount was available. Multiplex PCR used 60 forward primers for TCR V beta segments and 13 reverse primers for J beta segments. Synthetic control templates were spiked into each sample at limiting dilution to estimate reads per starting template. The Illumina HiSeq System generated 87 bp sequencing reads. The study's processing was this. PCR and sequencing errors were removed by merging closely related sequences with a nearest neighbor algorithm. TCR overlap was measured as the percentage of unique tumor TCR beta sequences that were also present in the peripheral blood of the same patient. This is the immuneACCESS table as TCRdb keeps it, with only in-frame sequences that have V and J called. A part of the clones is gone; compared with another copy, unresolved V genes explain less than half, and the rest is unexplained. That table gives V, J and clone size, and the DNA gave D and trimming. Counted in this sample were around 90,000 clones; around 80% of them appeared once. Of the sample, about 6.5% falls within the top ten clones.

Selection of patients required sufficient residual fresh-frozen tumor tissue and over two years of available survival data. None of the glioblastoma patients carried an isocitrate dehydrogenase mutation, although molecular status otherwise varied. PBMC were collected before vaccination, two weeks after the third vaccination, and at tumor progression if progression occurred. Genomic DNA was extracted with the Qiagen DNeasy Blood extraction Kit. Results and caveats for the whole study, not just this receptor: The response model built on TCR overlap across three groups was characterized as speculative, with prospective validation still needed. Longer time to progression and overall survival after dendritic cell vaccination were predicted by higher estimated pretreatment TIL content. TCR clonality showed no direct relationship with survival, which suggests that a diverse polyclonal response may matter. The cohort was small and heterogeneous, few patients had complete blood and tumor sets, and even fewer had initial-recurrent tumor pairs.

The material was blood, obtained before dendritic cell vaccination. Here the chain combines TRBV6-6 and TRBJ2-3; the D gene identity is not certain. The clonotype was recovered from a human donor with glioblastoma. The encoded CDR3 is CASSFADTQYF. The nucleotides read TGTGCCAGCAGTTTCGCAGATACGCAGTATTTT.